This TCR beta chain came from a study of cytomegalovirus exposure and HLA in healthy donors. Across the study: One earlier analysis, a look at around 170 million T cells, found some 110 million unique TCR beta sequences. Regarding the study as a whole: Most TCR sequences were uncommon, yet certain public TCRs appeared in many donors. Both high specificity and high sensitivity reportedly marked the classifier's diagnosis of cytomegalovirus status.

CDR1 is MNHEY and CDR2 is SVGAGI in the germline V gene. The V end lost 5 bases, the J end lost 5 bases, and 18 bases lay between the germline ends. This CDR3 contains 15 residues. This clone has only a few counts. Its matching antigen is unknown. Amplification used 60 Vbeta primers and 13 Jbeta primers. Some clones are missing from TCRdb's copy, which holds only in-frame ones; the method was immunoSEQ multiplex PCR. The sample lists approximately 150,000 clones; around 82% were seen once. The sequencing sample was made of PBMCs. The chain employs TRBV6-5 and TRBJ2-5; D is possibly TRBD2 (6 bases). The receptor was isolated from a man aged 18 to 35 in good health and CMV-seropositive. CDR3 sequence (DNA): TGTGCCAGCAGTGGGCGGACGGGGGACTCGGAGACCCAGTACTTC. As protein: CASSGRTGDSETQYF.